The TCR beta chain under discussion was sequenced for a study of blood T cells in healthy people across ages. The authors ran a second PCR of about 6 to 11 cycles using a sample-barcoded 5' primer and a J-beta primer mix. Each cDNA molecule was tagged by a template-switch adaptor that had 12 random nucleotides. Samples each returned at least 3 million CDR3-containing paired-end reads. From the 5' RACE reads, TCRdb called clonotypes with MiXCR, one entry per CDR3 protein. This sample has around 1,500,000 distinct CDR3 sequences, with approximately 30% found just once. The CDR3 loop spans 11 amino acids. With 6 bases removed from V and 6 bases from J, the gap between germline ends came to 6 bases. In germline, CDR1 is SNHLY, CDR2 FYNNEI. This clonotype was seen only a few times.

The source of this sequence is a woman younger than 45 in good health. Sequencing was carried out using blood. The chain has TRBV2 and TRBJ1-5, with D hard to call. Here the CDR3 reads CASSIGQPQHF. The CDR3, as DNA: TGTGCCAGCAGCATCGGTCAGCCCCAGCATTTT.